This TCR beta chain was sequenced in a study of blood T cell repertoires in COVID-19. On the study more broadly: The study drew acute and convalescent COVID-19 samples from the United States, Italy and Spain.

Germline-derived CDR1 and CDR2 are SGHTA and FQGNSA. Trimming left V 5 bases short and J 5 bases short, with 9 bases between. This CDR3 is built from 12 residues. As processed by the authors: Reference gene primers were amplified, and this amplification served to estimate nucleated cell counts. The data were produced by immunoSEQ multiplex PCR, yet TCRdb's version contains in-frame clones alone and is incomplete. V, J and clone size are taken as reported in that table, and D and trimming were inferred from the DNA itself. The data hold tens of thousands of clones, with more than 80% observed a single time.

Source material: peripheral blood. J is TRBJ2-5 and V is TRBV7-2; a weak D match, TRBD2 (5 bases). This receptor was identified in a woman in her 70s with acute or convalescent COVID-19. The CDR3: CASSPSGETQYF. CDR3 in DNA: TGTGCCAGCAGCCCGTCGGGGGAGACCCAGTACTTC.